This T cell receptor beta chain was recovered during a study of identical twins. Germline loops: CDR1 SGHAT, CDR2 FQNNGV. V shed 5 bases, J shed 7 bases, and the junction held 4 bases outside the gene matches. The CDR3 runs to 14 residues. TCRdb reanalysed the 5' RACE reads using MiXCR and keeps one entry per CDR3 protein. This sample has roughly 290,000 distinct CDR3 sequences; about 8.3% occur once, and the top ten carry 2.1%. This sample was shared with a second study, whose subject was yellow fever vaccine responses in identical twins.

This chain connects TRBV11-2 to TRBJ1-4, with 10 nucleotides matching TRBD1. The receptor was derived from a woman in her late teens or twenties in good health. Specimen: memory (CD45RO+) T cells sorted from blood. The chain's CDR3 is CASSGRDRGEKLFF. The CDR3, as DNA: TGTGCCAGCAGCGGCCGGGACAGGGGTGAAAAACTGTTTTTT.